The rows below give T cell receptor beta chains drawn from one sample of a study of blood T cell repertoires in COVID-19. TCRdb's copy holds only in-frame clones and misses some; the assay was immunoSEQ multiplex PCR. The table includes 200,000 or so clones, roughly 81% detected once. Sample: peripheral blood. The receptors here all came from a woman between 65 and 79 years old with active or convalescent COVID-19. The CDR3 runs from the conserved cysteine through the conserved F or W. The order of the fields is D gene, J gene, clone size, V gene, CDR3 protein, CDR3 DNA. A D gene is named only where the DNA matches it firmly. The size of a clone is reported for some rows only, either as once, few or many, or as a class for expanded clones.

d_call: TRBD1; j_call: TRBJ1-5; clone_size: -; v_call: TRBV29-1; cdr3_aa: CSVSTGTGGSPQHF; cdr3_nt: TGCAGCGTTTCAACCGGGACAGGGGGCTCGCCCCAGCATTTT
d_call: TRBD2; j_call: TRBJ2-1; clone_size: -; v_call: TRBV23-1; cdr3_aa: CASSQSRLAGGHEQFF; cdr3_nt: TGCGCCAGCAGTCAATCGAGGCTAGCGGGAGGTCATGAGCAGTTCTTC
d_call: -; j_call: TRBJ2-5; clone_size: few; v_call: TRBV29-1; cdr3_aa: CSAEPRGFQETQYF; cdr3_nt: TGCAGCGCCGAGCCCAGGGGCTTCCAAGAGACCCAGTACTTC
d_call: -; j_call: TRBJ1-5; clone_size: -; v_call: TRBV27; cdr3_aa: CASSRGQQGTSNQPQHF; cdr3_nt: TGTGCCAGCAGTCGTGGACAGCAAGGAACGAGCAATCAGCCCCAGCATTTT
d_call: TRBD1; j_call: TRBJ2-7; clone_size: -; v_call: TRBV3-1/TRBV3-2; cdr3_aa: CASSQGQGSRIYEQYF; cdr3_nt: TGTGCCAGCAGCCAAGGACAGGGGTCCCGCATCTACGAGCAGTACTTC
d_call: -; j_call: TRBJ2-2; clone_size: -; v_call: TRBV28; cdr3_aa: CASSLGGAGTGELFF; cdr3_nt: TGTGCCAGCAGTTTAGGGGGGGCCGGCACCGGGGAGCTGTTTTTT
d_call: -; j_call: TRBJ2-1; clone_size: few; v_call: TRBV27; cdr3_aa: CASMFLRGTGEQFF; cdr3_nt: TGTGCCAGCATGTTTTTACGCGGAACCGGTGAGCAGTTCTTC
d_call: TRBD2; j_call: TRBJ2-1; clone_size: -; v_call: TRBV7-9; cdr3_aa: CASSLIMGRDNEQFF; cdr3_nt: TGTGCCAGCAGCTTAATTATGGGGAGGGACAATGAGCAGTTCTTC
d_call: -; j_call: TRBJ2-7; clone_size: -; v_call: TRBV6-5; cdr3_aa: CASSVIGEQYF; cdr3_nt: TGTGCCAGCAGCGTCATCGGCGAGCAGTACTTC
d_call: -; j_call: TRBJ2-1; clone_size: -; v_call: TRBV5-1; cdr3_aa: CASSLGGTSEQFF; cdr3_nt: TGCGCCAGCAGCTTGGGGGGGACATCCGAGCAGTTCTTC
d_call: -; j_call: TRBJ1-5; clone_size: -; v_call: TRBV19; cdr3_aa: CASSIDSGRQPQHF; cdr3_nt: TGTGCCAGTAGTATAGATTCCGGGAGACAGCCCCAGCATTTT
d_call: TRBD2; j_call: TRBJ2-1; clone_size: -; v_call: TRBV7-9; cdr3_aa: CASSSGTTYNEQFF; cdr3_nt: TGTGCCAGCAGTTCCGGGACTACCTACAATGAGCAGTTCTTC
d_call: -; j_call: TRBJ1-2; clone_size: -; v_call: TRBV5-1; cdr3_aa: CASRLTRYSDGYTF; cdr3_nt: TGCGCCAGCAGGCTGACACGGTACTCGGATGGCTACACCTTC
d_call: TRBD1; j_call: TRBJ2-4; clone_size: -; v_call: TRBV5-5; cdr3_aa: CASIPGTGSLNIQYF; cdr3_nt: TGTGCCAGCATCCCCGGGACAGGGTCTCTGAACATTCAGTACTTC
d_call: TRBD2; j_call: TRBJ2-2; clone_size: -; v_call: TRBV6-5; cdr3_aa: CASRGLAGQGELFF; cdr3_nt: TGTGCCAGCAGAGGACTAGCGGGCCAAGGGGAGCTGTTTTTT
d_call: -; j_call: TRBJ2-6; clone_size: -; v_call: TRBV24-1; cdr3_aa: CATSHSGANVLTF; cdr3_nt: TGTGCCACCTCCCACTCTGGGGCCAACGTCCTGACTTTC
d_call: -; j_call: TRBJ1-4; clone_size: -; v_call: TRBV6-5; cdr3_aa: CASRDGGSAGEKLFF; cdr3_nt: TGTGCCAGCAGGGACGGGGGGAGCGCAGGGGAAAAACTGTTTTTT
d_call: -; j_call: TRBJ2-2; clone_size: -; v_call: TRBV7-9; cdr3_aa: CASSLARLTGTGELFF; cdr3_nt: TGTGCCAGCAGCTTAGCACGGCTGACTGGGACCGGGGAGCTGTTTTTT
d_call: TRBD2; j_call: TRBJ2-7; clone_size: few; v_call: TRBV9; cdr3_aa: CASSPRGREGKVDEQYF; cdr3_nt: TGTGCCAGCAGCCCCCGAGGGCGGGAGGGGAAAGTAGACGAGCAGTACTTC
d_call: TRBD1; j_call: TRBJ1-2; clone_size: few; v_call: TRBV18; cdr3_aa: CASSLGQGLGYGYTF; cdr3_nt: TGTGCCAGCTCACTAGGACAGGGGCTTGGCTATGGCTACACCTTC
d_call: -; j_call: TRBJ1-5; clone_size: few; v_call: TRBV7-6; cdr3_aa: CASSLFGGYQPQHF; cdr3_nt: TGTGCCAGCAGCTTATTCGGCGGGTATCAGCCCCAGCATTTT
d_call: TRBD2; j_call: TRBJ2-3; clone_size: -; v_call: TRBV28; cdr3_aa: CASSEPGLGTDTQYF; cdr3_nt: TGTGCCAGCAGTGAGCCGGGACTAGGAACAGATACGCAGTATTTT
d_call: TRBD2; j_call: TRBJ2-1; clone_size: -; v_call: TRBV5-1; cdr3_aa: CASSLGRLAGGYNEQFF; cdr3_nt: TGCGCCAGCAGCTTGGGCCGGTTAGCGGGGGGATACAATGAGCAGTTCTTC
d_call: -; j_call: TRBJ2-3; clone_size: few; v_call: TRBV12-5; cdr3_aa: CASGLSTDTQYF; cdr3_nt: TGTGCTAGTGGTCTTAGCACAGATACGCAGTATTTT
d_call: TRBD1; j_call: TRBJ2-7; clone_size: -; v_call: TRBV19; cdr3_aa: CATGRTGPADEQYF; cdr3_nt: TGTGCCACCGGGCGGACAGGCCCAGCAGACGAGCAGTACTTC
d_call: -; j_call: TRBJ2-2; clone_size: -; v_call: TRBV9; cdr3_aa: CASSVAEVLWGAGELFF; cdr3_nt: TGTGCCAGCAGCGTAGCTGAGGTACTTTGGGGGGCCGGGGAGCTGTTTTTT
d_call: -; j_call: TRBJ2-1; clone_size: -; v_call: TRBV19; cdr3_aa: CASSRLQGPSYNEQFF; cdr3_nt: TGTGCCAGTAGTAGATTACAGGGTCCTTCTTACAATGAGCAGTTCTTC
d_call: -; j_call: TRBJ1-3; clone_size: -; v_call: TRBV6-1; cdr3_aa: CASSETLQGNTIYF; cdr3_nt: TGTGCCAGCAGTGAGACCCTACAGGGAAACACCATATATTTT
d_call: TRBD2; j_call: TRBJ2-3; clone_size: -; v_call: TRBV12-3/TRBV12-4; cdr3_aa: CASSLGLADTQYF; cdr3_nt: TGTGCCAGCAGCCTTGGACTAGCAGATACGCAGTATTTT
d_call: TRBD1; j_call: TRBJ2-3; clone_size: few; v_call: TRBV7-9; cdr3_aa: CASSLRTGGSDTQYF; cdr3_nt: TGTGCCAGCAGCCTTCGGACAGGGGGCTCAGATACGCAGTATTTT
d_call: -; j_call: TRBJ2-5; clone_size: -; v_call: TRBV2; cdr3_aa: CASRLGTGHAGGETQYF; cdr3_nt: TGTGCCAGCAGGCTCGGGACAGGCCATGCGGGAGGGGAGACCCAGTACTTC
d_call: -; j_call: TRBJ1-3; clone_size: -; v_call: TRBV2; cdr3_aa: CASSERGNTIYF; cdr3_nt: TGTGCCAGCAGTGAACGGGGAAACACCATATATTTT
d_call: -; j_call: TRBJ2-1; clone_size: -; v_call: TRBV2; cdr3_aa: CASTKDRTIGNEQFF; cdr3_nt: TGTGCCAGCACCAAAGACAGGACGATTGGGAATGAGCAGTTCTTC
d_call: TRBD2; j_call: TRBJ2-2; clone_size: once; v_call: TRBV23-1; cdr3_aa: CASLLAGGPFGELFF; cdr3_nt: TGCGCCAGCTTACTAGCGGGAGGGCCATTCGGGGAGCTGTTTTTT
d_call: TRBD1; j_call: TRBJ1-1; clone_size: -; v_call: TRBV4-1; cdr3_aa: CASSHTTGVNTEAFF; cdr3_nt: TGCGCCAGCAGCCACACGACAGGGGTGAACACTGAAGCTTTCTTT
d_call: TRBD2; j_call: TRBJ2-3; clone_size: few; v_call: TRBV19; cdr3_aa: CAIAGDGTDTQYF; cdr3_nt: TGTGCCATAGCGGGAGATGGCACAGATACGCAGTATTTT
d_call: -; j_call: TRBJ1-1; clone_size: -; v_call: TRBV2; cdr3_aa: CASTGGQGITEAFF; cdr3_nt: TGTGCCAGCACGGGGGGGCAGGGGATCACTGAAGCTTTCTTT
d_call: -; j_call: TRBJ2-7; clone_size: -; v_call: TRBV12-3/TRBV12-4; cdr3_aa: CASSFGRGYEQYF; cdr3_nt: TGTGCCAGCAGTTTCGGCAGGGGCTACGAGCAGTACTTC
d_call: -; j_call: TRBJ1-6; clone_size: -; v_call: TRBV6-1; cdr3_aa: CASSEWRGSPLHF; cdr3_nt: TGTGCCAGCAGTGAATGGAGGGGTTCACCCCTCCACTTT
d_call: TRBD1; j_call: TRBJ2-3; clone_size: -; v_call: TRBV19; cdr3_aa: CASSMTGGYLITDTQYF; cdr3_nt: TGTGCCAGTAGTATGACAGGGGGCTATTTAATCACAGATACGCAGTATTTT
d_call: -; j_call: TRBJ2-5; clone_size: once; v_call: TRBV5-6; cdr3_aa: CASSSRELETQYF; cdr3_nt: TGTGCCAGCAGCTCCCGAGAGCTGGAGACCCAGTACTTC
d_call: TRBD2; j_call: TRBJ2-3; clone_size: -; v_call: TRBV11-3; cdr3_aa: CASSSRTSGYTDTQYF; cdr3_nt: TGTGCCAGCAGCTCCAGGACTAGCGGCTACACAGATACGCAGTATTTT
d_call: TRBD1; j_call: TRBJ1-1; clone_size: few; v_call: TRBV27; cdr3_aa: CASSPDRGIGNTEAFF; cdr3_nt: TGTGCCAGCAGTCCGGACAGGGGAATAGGGAACACTGAAGCTTTCTTT
d_call: -; j_call: TRBJ1-4; clone_size: -; v_call: TRBV4-1; cdr3_aa: CASSQGAVIEKLFF; cdr3_nt: TGCGCCAGCAGCCAAGGGGCAGTCATTGAAAAACTGTTTTTT
d_call: TRBD1; j_call: TRBJ1-2; clone_size: -; v_call: TRBV5-1; cdr3_aa: CASTATPGQDYGYTF; cdr3_nt: TGCGCCAGCACAGCTACCCCGGGACAGGACTATGGCTACACCTTC
d_call: TRBD2; j_call: TRBJ2-1; clone_size: -; v_call: TRBV19; cdr3_aa: CASSRGKLAGYNEQFF; cdr3_nt: TGTGCCAGTAGTAGAGGGAAACTAGCGGGCTACAATGAGCAGTTCTTC
d_call: -; j_call: TRBJ1-1; clone_size: -; v_call: TRBV9; cdr3_aa: CASSATGLTEAFF; cdr3_nt: TGTGCCAGCAGCGCTACAGGGTTAACTGAAGCTTTCTTT